This entry features one T cell receptor beta chain sequence. Its antigen is undetermined. MiXCR, run by TCRdb on the 5' RACE reads, gives a single entry per CDR3 protein. The sample includes approximately 9,600 distinct CDR3 sequences, approximately 12% of them seen just once. The sample is drawn from a study of spatial heterogeneity in lung cancer. Overall study findings and caveats: How many expanded intratumoral alpha and beta TCRs were present tracked the tumor mutation count, which was a count of nonsynonymous mutations.

The time point was: sample taken at primary tumor resection. The input for sequencing was lung tumor tissue, taken at surgery. This TCR derives from a male donor with early-stage non-small cell lung cancer.

CDR3 bases: TGTGCCATCAGGGGGACAGGGGACCAATACGAGCAGTACTTC. It codes for CAIRGTGDQYEQYF. The chain couples TRBV10-3 to TRBJ2-7, with 10 bases that match TRBD1. V shed 6 bases and J 4 bases; nucleotides not matched to a gene: 6. The germline V gene has CDR1 ENHRY and CDR2 SYGVKD. This CDR3 comprises 14 residues.